The 32 T cell receptor beta chains given below trace back to one sample, sequenced in a study of beta chain features in type 1 diabetes. Reverse transcribing all isolated RNA meant expressed TCRB transcripts were sequenced. Repertoires were generated with immunoSEQ multiplex PCR, while TCRdb's copy carries only in-frame clones and drops some. The profile covers 350,000 to 450,000 clones, with about 15% appearing a single time and roughly 0.035% taken by the ten largest. Specimen: naive CD4+ T cells from blood. The receptors here all came from a man aged 25-40 years in good health.

J is TRBJ2-3 and V is TRBV25-1, with 14 nucleotides matching TRBD2. The germline V gene has CDR1 MGHDK and CDR2 SYGVNS. The V and J ends lost 2 bases and 3 bases, in that order; junction bases with no gene match: 7. This CDR3 contains 18 residues. In nucleotides, the CDR3 is TGTGCCAGCAGTGAAGGGGGACTAGCGGGGGTATTGACAGATACGCAGTATTTT. Encoded protein: CASSEGGLAGVLTDTQYF.

This clone was detected only a few times. CDR3 sequence (DNA): TGTGCCATCAGTGGGACGGCCGGGAACTACGAGCAGTACGTC. This sequence encodes CAISGTAGNYEQYV. V is TRBV10-3 and J is TRBJ2-7, with D possibly TRBD2 on 5 matching bases. The CDR3 is 14 residues long. CDR1 and CDR2 (germline): ENHRY, SYGVKD. V was trimmed by 4 bases and J by 3 bases, leaving 13 bases between them.

The CDR3 coding sequence is TGTGCCAGCAGTGCTGGGACAGGCGGGGTCCTTAGGACCGGGGAGCTGTTTTTT. This sequence encodes CASSAGTGGVLRTGELFF. The chain carries TRBV6-1 and TRBJ2-2; 8 positions agree with TRBD1. V shed 4 bases, J shed 5 bases, and the junction held 15 bases outside the gene matches. The germline gives CDR1 MNHNS, CDR2 SASEGT. The CDR3 runs 18 residues.

This clone was seen a handful of times. The chain joins TRBV9 to TRBJ2-5; 7 bases are shared with TRBD1. V was clipped by 3 bases and J by 5 bases; unmatched bases: 7. CDR3 length equals 14 residues. The germline V gene encodes CDR1 SGDLS and CDR2 YYNGEE. CDR3 protein: CASSALTGLETQYF. CDR3 in DNA: TGTGCCAGCAGCGCACTGACAGGGTTGGAGACCCAGTACTTC.

This clone was detected a few times. This chain joins TRBV12-5 and TRBJ2-1; 7 bases map to TRBD2. The V gene's germline CDR1 is LGHNT and CDR2 FRNRAP. J was trimmed by 3 bases and V by 3 bases; bases with no gene match: 5. CDR3 length equals 15 residues. The CDR3, as DNA: TGTGCTAGTGGTTTAGCGGGGCGAAACTACAATGAGCAGTTCTTC. Translation: CASGLAGRNYNEQFF.

This clone was picked up a small number of times. The rearrangement joins TRBV7-9 to TRBJ1-6; TRBD1 is a possible D gene (6 bases). V was shortened by 5 bases and J by 7 bases, with 9 bases between the two germline ends. CDR1 and CDR2 from the germline V gene are SEHNR and FQNEAQ (reference sequence). The CDR3 is made up of 13 amino acids. The CDR3 spells CASSGGTNSPLHF. CDR3 coding DNA: TGTGCCAGCAGCGGGGGCACAAATTCACCCCTCCACTTT. The full variable domain, rest sourced from reference TRBV7-9 and TRBJ1-6, is DTGVSQNPRHKITKRGQNVTFRCDPISEHNRLYWYRQTLGQGPEFLTYFQNEAQLEKSRLLSDRFSAERPKGSFSTLEIQRTEQGDSAMYLCASSGGTNSPLHFGNGTRLTVT.

This chain links TRBV18 with TRBJ1-2; 10 bases match TRBD1. V lost 6 bases to trimming and J lost 6 bases; unmatched junction nucleotides: 4. Germline assignment: CDR1 KGHSH and CDR2 LQKENI. The CDR3 contains 13 residues. CDR3 sequence: CASSPTGGNGYTF. The CDR3 DNA sequence: TGTGCCAGCTCCCCGACAGGGGGCAATGGCTACACCTTC.

This chain links TRBV5-1 with TRBJ2-5; no clear D. Germline V lookup: CDR1 SGHRS, CDR2 YFSETQ. The germline V and J ends were trimmed by 0 bases and 2 bases, with 8 bases remaining between them. This CDR3 is 14 amino acids long. The CDR3 coding sequence is TGCGCCAGCAGCTTGGTACCCAGTCAAGAGACCCAGTACTTC. The encoded protein is CASSLVPSQETQYF. The full variable domain, with the rest looked up from reference TRBV5-1 and TRBJ2-5, is KAGVTQTPRYLIKTRGQQVTLSCSPISGHRSVSWYQQTPGQGLQFLFEYFSETQRNKGNFPGRFSGRQFSNSRSEMNVSTLELGDSALYLCASSLVPSQETQYFGPGTRLLVL.

The chain joins TRBV4-1 to TRBJ2-6, with D unclear. This CDR3 comprises 18 residues. The V and J ends lost 2 bases and 0 bases respectively, with 14 bases between them. Germline V gene sequence: CDR1 MGHRA, CDR2 YSYEKL. The CDR3 region is CASSQTPSTSSGANVLTF. The CDR3 nucleotides are TGCGCCAGCAGCCAAACTCCCTCTACCTCCTCTGGGGCCAACGTCCTGACTTTC.

This clone occurred a few times. The V call is TRBV13, the J call TRBJ2-5; 9 bases map to TRBD1. This CDR3 contains 14 residues. V dropped 1 base and J dropped 4; count of bases not matched to a gene: 1. Germline assignment: CDR1 PRHDT and CDR2 FYEKMQ (reference sequence). The chain's CDR3 is CASSLEDRGETQYF. The CDR3 DNA reads as TGTGCCAGCAGCTTAGAGGACAGGGGAGAGACCCAGTACTTC. The whole variable domain, filled in from reference TRBV13 and TRBJ2-5, reads AAGVIQSPRHLIKEKRETATLKCYPIPRHDTVYWYQQGPGQDPQFLISFYEKMQSDKGSIPDRFSAQQFSDYHSELNMSSLELGDSALYFCASSLEDRGETQYFGPGTRLLVL.

This clone was counted a few times. The same CDR3 can be traced to other DNA sequences in this sample. The rearrangement uses TRBV5-1 and TRBJ2-3; D gene unclear. Trimming cost V 0 bases and J 1 base, with 3 bases left between them. CDR1 is SGHRS and CDR2 is YFSETQ in the germline V gene. CDR3 length equals 13 residues. CDR3 in DNA: TGCGCCAGCAGCTTGGCCGGCACAGATACGCAGTATTTT. Protein sequence: CASSLAGTDTQYF.

This clone was counted only a few times. V and J are TRBV30 and TRBJ1-1; TRBD1 might be the D (5 bases). The V end lost 2 bases, the J end lost 1 base, and 26 bases lay between the germline ends. This CDR3 has 19 residues. Looked up from germline, CDR1 is GTSNPN and CDR2 is SVGIG (reference sequence). DNA of the CDR3: TGTGCCTGGAGTTCTCGCTCGGTTGGGCAGGGCATGTGGAACACTGAAGCTTTCTTT. Translation: CAWSSRSVGQGMWNTEAFF.

The gene calls are TRBV18 and TRBJ2-3, with 10 bases identical to TRBD2. Trimming removed 4 bases from V and 1 base from J; junction bases left unmatched: 11. CDR3 size: 18 residues. Germline V CDR1 and CDR2: KGHSH, LQKENI. In nucleotides, the CDR3 is TGTGCCAGCTCACTTCGGATAGCGGGGGGCCAGGGCACAGATACGCAGTATTTT. Translating gives CASSLRIAGGQGTDTQYF.

The chain employs TRBV27 and TRBJ2-1; 9 bases are a match to TRBD2. Germline values: CDR1 MNHEY, CDR2 SMNVEV (reference sequence). This CDR3 contains 16 residues. V lost 4 bases and J lost 6; bases outside the gene matches: 10. CDR3 DNA: TGTGCCAGCAGTTCCCTAGCGGGATTGTTACTCAATGAGCAGTTCTTC. It specifies CASSSLAGLLLNEQFF.

The V gene is TRBV7-9, the J gene TRBJ2-7; unclear D gene. The CDR3 extends over 14 amino acids. V lost 1 base, J lost 5 bases, and 12 bases lay in between. The germline CDR1 and CDR2 sequences are SEHNR and FQNEAQ (reference sequence). The CDR3 DNA sequence: TGTGCCAGCAGCTTAGGTGGCACGCCGAACGAGCAGTACTTC. Translated: CASSLGGTPNEQYF.

The chain employs TRBV4-1 and TRBJ1-5, with D possibly matching TRBD1 (5 bases). The CDR3 loop spans 18 amino acids. The V end lost 0 bases, the J end lost 0 bases, and 15 bases lay between the germline ends. Germline loops: CDR1 MGHRA, CDR2 YSYEKL. The CDR3 protein is CASSQDRRGTTSNQPQHF. DNA of the CDR3: TGCGCCAGCAGCCAAGATCGAAGGGGCACTACTAGCAATCAGCCCCAGCATTTT.

CDR3 sequence reads: CASSHGLGLYGYTF. Written as DNA, the CDR3 is TGCGCCAGCAGCCACGGACTAGGGCTCTATGGCTACACCTTC. This sequence joins TRBV4-3 and TRBJ1-2; no definite D call. Between the trimmed V and J ends, which lost 3 bases and 4 bases, there was a span of 12 bases. The germline V gene encodes CDR1 LGHNA and CDR2 YSLEER. The CDR3 loop spans 14 amino acids.

This clone has more than one count but fewer than ten. The chain carries TRBV4-1 and TRBJ1-1, with unresolved D. CDR1 is MGHRA and CDR2 is YSYEKL in the germline V gene. This CDR3 is 17 amino acids long. V lost 1 base, J lost 6 bases, and 21 bases lay in between. For the CDR3, the DNA is TGCGCCAGCAGCCAAGTTCCCCGCGGGCCCGTCGGCGCTGAAGCTTTCTTT. Protein: CASSQVPRGPVGAEAFF.

The V call is TRBV4-1, the J call TRBJ2-7; 8 nucleotides match TRBD2. This CDR3 comprises 16 residues. Germline trimming cut 0 bases from V and 0 bases from J; bases unmatched to any gene: 4. From germline, CDR1 is MGHRA and CDR2 YSYEKL. Here the CDR3 reads CASSQDQRGISYEQYF. In DNA form, the CDR3 reads TGCGCCAGCAGCCAAGATCAGCGGGGGATCTCCTACGAGCAGTACTTC.

This sequence joins TRBV9 and TRBJ1-4; TRBD1 matches at 8 bases. Germline V gives CDR1 SGDLS, CDR2 YYNGEE. V lost 0 bases and J lost 8; bases outside the gene matches: 6. The length of the CDR3 is 15 residues. The CDR3 reads CASSVDPDRGEKLFF. The CDR3 DNA is TGTGCCAGCAGCGTAGATCCTGACAGGGGAGAAAAACTGTTTTTT.

This chain joins TRBV7-2 and TRBJ2-1; 9 bases line up with TRBD2. The CDR3 spans 15 residues. J was trimmed by 7 bases and V by 1 base; bases with no gene match: 5. CDR1 and CDR2 (germline): SGHTA, FQGNSA. The CDR3 DNA is TGTGCCAGCAGCTTAGAAGGTGCGGGAGGGAATGAGCAGTTCTTC. Protein sequence: CASSLEGAGGNEQFF. Full variable domain (rest looked up from reference TRBV7-2 and TRBJ2-1): GAGVSQSPSNKVTEKGKDVELRCDPISGHTALYWYRQSLGQGLEFLIYFQGNSAPDKSGLPSDRFSAERTGGSVSTLTIQRTQQEDSAVYLCASSLEGAGGNEQFFGPGTRLTVL.

The chain links TRBV5-4 to TRBJ2-5; D uncertain. Germline lookup yields CDR1 SGHNT and CDR2 YYREEE (reference sequence). The CDR3 totals 15 residues. Trimming stripped 4 bases from V and 2 bases from J, with 15 bases between. The CDR3, as DNA: TGTGCCAGCAGCCCAGGCCTCGGCAGGCAAGAGACCCAGTACTTC. Translation gives CASSPGLGRQETQYF.

The CDR3 sequence: CASSLVARGTETQYF. Here the CDR3 DNA reads TGTGCCAGCAGCTTGGTAGCTAGGGGCACTGAGACCCAGTACTTC. The chain uses TRBV5-6 and TRBJ2-5, with D maybe TRBD1 (5 bases). CDR1 is SGHDT and CDR2 is YYEEEE in the germline V gene. This CDR3 is built from 15 residues. Between the trimmed V and J ends, which lost 0 bases and 5 bases, there was a span of 14 bases.

J is TRBJ1-1 and V is TRBV7-2, with TRBD1 matching over 7 bases. Germline lookup yields CDR1 SGHTA and CDR2 FQGNSA. J gave up 10 bases and V 4 bases, and 3 bases lay outside the gene matches. The CDR3 spans 11 residues. CDR3 nucleotide sequence: TGTGCCAGCAGCTCGGGACAGATAGCTTTCTTT. Protein product: CASSSGQIAFF.

This clone was counted only a few times. The V gene is TRBV10-3, the J gene TRBJ2-3; a possible D gene is TRBD2 (6 bases). In germline, CDR1 is ENHRY, CDR2 SYGVKD. This CDR3 spans 15 amino acids. Trimming shortened V by 6 bases and J by 0 bases, and 13 bases separated the two germline ends. CDR3 nucleotide sequence: TGTGCCATCAGGGAGGGATTGTGGAGCACAGATACGCAGTATTTT. Encoded protein: CAIREGLWSTDTQYF.

This clone has only a few counts. The rearrangement links TRBV2 to TRBJ2-1, with a tentative D call TRBD1 (6 bases). Looked up from germline, CDR1 is SNHLY and CDR2 is FYNNEI. Trimming pared 6 bases from V and 6 bases from J, leaving 15 bases between. The CDR3 contains 14 residues. The CDR3 loop reads CASRLFQGINEQFF. For the CDR3, the DNA is TGTGCCAGCAGACTATTCCAGGGGATCAATGAGCAGTTCTTC.

This clone was counted between two and nine times. The chain joins TRBV4-3 to TRBJ1-1; D not resolved. Per germline, CDR1 LGHNA and CDR2 YSLEER. CDR3 length equals 16 residues. Trimming cost V 0 bases and J 8 bases, with 19 bases left between them. For the CDR3, the DNA is TGCGCCAGCAGCCAAGAGGAATGGGCCGGGAGCCAAGAAGCTTTCTTT. This translates into CASSQEEWAGSQEAFF.

V and J are TRBV4-3 and TRBJ2-5, with D unclear. The CDR3 is made up of 15 amino acids. Germline lookup yields CDR1 LGHNA and CDR2 YSLEER. V was shortened by 1 base and J by 2 bases, with 11 bases between the two germline ends. CDR3 bases: TGCGCCAGCAGCCAAGGAGCTCCCGAACAAGAGACCCAGTACTTC. Translating it yields CASSQGAPEQETQYF.

This clone was seen a few times. This rearrangement joins TRBV29-1 to TRBJ2-1; D might be TRBD2 (5 bases). This CDR3 has 14 amino acids. V was pared by 8 bases and J by 4 bases, with 18 bases between. The germline gives CDR1 SQVTM, CDR2 ANQGSEA. The CDR3 nucleotides read TGCAGCTCCGGGGTAGGATCAGGATACAATGAGCAGTTCTTC. Its translation: CSSGVGSGYNEQFF.

CDR3 amino acids: CASSESRAAYGYTF. DNA of the CDR3: TGTGCCAGCAGCGAATCGAGGGCTGCCTATGGCTACACCTTC. The rearrangement links TRBV9 to TRBJ1-2; no reliable D call. The CDR3 has 14 amino acids. The V gene lost 3 bases and the J gene lost 4 bases, with 13 bases spanning the gap. Per the germline V gene, CDR1 is SGDLS and CDR2 is YYNGEE.

The chain combines TRBV7-2 with TRBJ2-3; 7 nucleotides line up with TRBD2. This CDR3 spans 15 amino acids. The germline CDR1 and CDR2 sequences are SGHTA and FQGNSA. The junction had 6 bases not matched to a gene; V was cut back by 5 bases and J by 1 base. This chain's CDR3 is CASSPAGPGTDTQYF. CDR3 sequence (DNA): TGTGCCAGCAGCCCAGCGGGGCCTGGCACAGATACGCAGTATTTT.

The sample holds a few counts of this clone. The rearrangement links TRBV12-5 to TRBJ2-4, with D perhaps assigned TRBD1 or TRBD2 (6 bases each). Trimming left V 0 bases short and J 9 bases short, with 9 bases between. CDR1 and CDR2 from the germline V gene are LGHNT and FRNRAP. The CDR3 has 13 amino acids. The CDR3 bases are TGTGCTAGTGGTTTGGTACAGGGAGGCATTCAGTACTTC. The encoded protein is CASGLVQGGIQYF. The full variable domain, in which reference TRBV12-5 and TRBJ2-4 provide the parts outside the CDR3, is DARVTQTPRHKVTEMGQEVTMRCQPILGHNTVFWYRQTMMQGLELLAYFRNRAPLDDSGMPKDRFSAEMPDATLATLKIQPSEPRDSAVYFCASGLVQGGIQYFGAGTRLSVL.